This T cell receptor (beta chain) originates from a study of PD-1 blockade in classical Hodgkin lymphoma. Patients all relapsed after autologous stem cell transplantation, and there was variation in brentuximab vedotin exposure. Classifying best responses yielded complete response, partial response or progressive disease. Study outcomes and limitations: In newly diagnosed patients, baseline TCR diversity was reportedly below that of healthy donors. CD4+ TCR diversity rose significantly by C4D1, and CD8+ TCR diversity did not. What drove the repertoire differences, possibly disease activity or prior therapy, has not been defined.

The V end lost 7 bases, the J end lost 1 base, and 13 bases lay between the germline ends. CDR3 length: 14 residues. Looked up from germline, CDR1 is SNHLY and CDR2 is FYNNEI. Regarding this clone: The antigen remains undetermined.

The table came from immunoSEQ multiplex PCR; TCRdb's copy has only in-frame clones and leaves some out. The table records 98,000 or so clones, 89% of them present only once. The sequence was collected from a human donor with classical Hodgkin lymphoma. The J gene is TRBJ1-1, the V gene TRBV2, with D possibly being TRBD1 (5 bases). The source material was peripheral blood mononuclear cells (PBMCs), sampled before the second cycle of nivolumab. CDR3 in DNA: TGTGCCAGCACGGTCGTTGGGGGGAACACTGAAGCTTTCTTT. It specifies CASTVVGGNTEAFF.